Sequencing of this T cell receptor (beta chain) was carried out in a study of control samples from healthy donors and cancer patients. This table comes from immunoSEQ multiplex PCR, and its TCRdb copy is limited to in-frame clones, with some not included. Of 60,000 to 85,000 clones detected, 80% to 95% appear once; the ten largest clones hold about 5%. The sequencing sample was made of blood. The clonotype was recovered from a woman aged 55-70 years in good health.

CDR3 coding DNA: TGTGCCAGCAGCAGAGCAGGGGGAGACGAGCAGTACTTC. As protein: CASSRAGGDEQYF. This chain joins TRBV5-4 and TRBJ2-7, with 7 bases matching TRBD1. Germline CDR1 SGHNT, CDR2 YYREEE (reference sequence). The CDR3 runs to 13 residues. Unmatched junction bases numbered 6, after V lost 4 bases and J lost 5 bases.